Here is one TCR beta chain with its context. Its antigen is unknown. The CDR3 goes on 3 residues after the read ends, and that part is filled in from the germline J gene. These data originate in a study of T cells in women clearing cervical HPV infection. Across the study: Blood came at first lesion visit for cases, post-clearance for controls. The study, taken as a whole, reports: Richness plus V gene abundances separated cases from controls with AUC about 0.8.

TCRdb keeps only in-frame clones here, not all; method: immunoSEQ multiplex PCR. The listing records over 45,000 clones. The CDR3 length is 15 residues. The germline gives CDR1 SGHTA, CDR2 FQGTGA. V was clipped by 5 bases and J by 4 bases; unmatched bases: 8. The chain has TRBV7-3 and TRBJ1-1; TRBD1 matches 9 bases. The specimen sequenced was blood buffy coat. The TCR was taken from a woman between 18 and 69 years old with a cervical HPV16 infection that either progressed to CIN3+ or cleared (not recorded which). Partial CDR3 DNA: TGTGCCAGCAGCCTAGGGGGACAGGGAGGCACTGAA. Translating gives CASSLGGQGGTE. In full, the CDR3 reads CASSLGGQGGTEAFF.